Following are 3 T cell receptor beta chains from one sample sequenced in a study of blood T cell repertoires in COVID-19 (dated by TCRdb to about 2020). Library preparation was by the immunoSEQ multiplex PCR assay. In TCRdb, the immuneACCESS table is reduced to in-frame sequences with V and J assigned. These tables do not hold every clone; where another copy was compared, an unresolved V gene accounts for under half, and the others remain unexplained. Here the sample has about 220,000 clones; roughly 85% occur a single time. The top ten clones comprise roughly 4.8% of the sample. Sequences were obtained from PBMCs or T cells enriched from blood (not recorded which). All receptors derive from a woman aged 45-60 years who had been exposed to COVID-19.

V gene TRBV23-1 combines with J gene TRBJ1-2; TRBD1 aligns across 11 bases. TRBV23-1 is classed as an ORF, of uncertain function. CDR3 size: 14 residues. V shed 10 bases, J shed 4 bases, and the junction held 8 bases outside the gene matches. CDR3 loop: CATIWDRGAYGYTF. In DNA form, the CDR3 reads TGCGCCACTATCTGGGACAGGGGGGCCTATGGCTACACCTTC.

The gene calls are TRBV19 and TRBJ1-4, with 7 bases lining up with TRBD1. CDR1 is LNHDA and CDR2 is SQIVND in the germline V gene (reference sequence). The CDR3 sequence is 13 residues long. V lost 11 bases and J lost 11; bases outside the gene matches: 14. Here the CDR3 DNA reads TGTGCCTCCGGCGGAGGGGGCGAAGGGAAACTGTTTTTT. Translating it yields CASGGGGEGKLFF.

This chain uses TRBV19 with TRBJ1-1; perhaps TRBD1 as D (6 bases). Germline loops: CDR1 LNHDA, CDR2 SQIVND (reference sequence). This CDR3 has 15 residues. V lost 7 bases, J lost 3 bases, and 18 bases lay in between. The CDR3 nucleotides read TGTGCCAGTATCAACCCCCAGGGGCTGGACACTGAAGCTTTCTTT. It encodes CASINPQGLDTEAFF.